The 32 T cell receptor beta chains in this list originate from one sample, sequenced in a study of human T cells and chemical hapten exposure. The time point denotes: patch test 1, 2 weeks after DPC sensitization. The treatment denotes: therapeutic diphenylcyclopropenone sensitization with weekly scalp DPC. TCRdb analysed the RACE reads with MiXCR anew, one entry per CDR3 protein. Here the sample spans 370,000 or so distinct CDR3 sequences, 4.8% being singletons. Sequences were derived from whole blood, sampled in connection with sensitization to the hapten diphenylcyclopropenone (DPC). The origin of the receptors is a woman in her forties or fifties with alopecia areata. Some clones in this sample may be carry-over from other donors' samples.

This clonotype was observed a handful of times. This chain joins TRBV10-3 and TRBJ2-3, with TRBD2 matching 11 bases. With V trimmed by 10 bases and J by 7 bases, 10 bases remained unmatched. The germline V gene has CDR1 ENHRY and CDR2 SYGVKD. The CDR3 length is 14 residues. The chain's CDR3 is CATVAGGPLNTQYF. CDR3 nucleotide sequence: TGTGCCACCGTAGCGGGGGGGCCTCTGAATACGCAGTATTTT.

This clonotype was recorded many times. CDR3 sequence reads: CSVEDAGLNTEAFF. In nucleotides, the CDR3 is TGCAGCGTTGAAGATGCGGGGCTGAACACTGAAGCTTTCTTT. The V gene is TRBV29-1, the J gene TRBJ1-1, with a possible D match to TRBD1 (5 bases). Germline values: CDR1 SQVTM, CDR2 ANQGSEA. The CDR3 is 14 residues long. The V gene lost 0 bases and the J gene lost 0 bases, with 8 bases spanning the gap.

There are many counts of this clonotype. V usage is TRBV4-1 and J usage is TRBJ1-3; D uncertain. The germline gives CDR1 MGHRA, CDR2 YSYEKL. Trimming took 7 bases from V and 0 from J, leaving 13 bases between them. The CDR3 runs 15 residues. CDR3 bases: TGCGCCAGCACCCCCGACGGTTTCTCTGGAAACACCATATATTTT. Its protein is CASTPDGFSGNTIYF.

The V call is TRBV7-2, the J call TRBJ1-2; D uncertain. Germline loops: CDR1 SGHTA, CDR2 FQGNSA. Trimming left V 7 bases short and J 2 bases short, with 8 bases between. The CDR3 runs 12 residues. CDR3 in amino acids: CASITKNYGYTF. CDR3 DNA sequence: TGTGCCAGCATCACAAAAAACTATGGCTACACCTTC.

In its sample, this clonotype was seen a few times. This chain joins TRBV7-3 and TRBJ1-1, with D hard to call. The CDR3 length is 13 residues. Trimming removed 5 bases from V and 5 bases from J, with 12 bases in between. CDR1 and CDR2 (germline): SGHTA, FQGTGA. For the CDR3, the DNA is TGTGCCAGCAGCCCGCCCGCGAGTACTGAAGCTTTCTTT. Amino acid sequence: CASSPPASTEAFF.

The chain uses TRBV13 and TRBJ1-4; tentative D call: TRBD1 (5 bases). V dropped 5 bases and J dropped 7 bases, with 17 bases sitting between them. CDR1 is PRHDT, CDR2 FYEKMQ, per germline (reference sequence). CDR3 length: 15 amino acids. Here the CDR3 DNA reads TGTGCCAGCAGCCTTAGGGGCCCGAACCCTGAAAAACTGTTTTTT. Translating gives CASSLRGPNPEKLFF.

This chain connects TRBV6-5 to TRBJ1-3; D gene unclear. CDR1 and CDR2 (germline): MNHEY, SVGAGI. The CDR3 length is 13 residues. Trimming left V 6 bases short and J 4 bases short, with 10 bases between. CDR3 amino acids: CASRLAYGNTIYF. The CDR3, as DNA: TGTGCCAGCAGGCTTGCGTACGGAAACACCATATATTTT.

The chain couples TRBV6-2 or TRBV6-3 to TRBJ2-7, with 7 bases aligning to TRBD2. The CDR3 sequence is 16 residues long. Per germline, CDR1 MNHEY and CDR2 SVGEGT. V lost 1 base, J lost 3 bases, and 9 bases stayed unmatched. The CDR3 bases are TGTGCCAGCAGTTACTGGGGTACTAGCGAGGTCTACGAGCAGTACTTC. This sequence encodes CASSYWGTSEVYEQYF.

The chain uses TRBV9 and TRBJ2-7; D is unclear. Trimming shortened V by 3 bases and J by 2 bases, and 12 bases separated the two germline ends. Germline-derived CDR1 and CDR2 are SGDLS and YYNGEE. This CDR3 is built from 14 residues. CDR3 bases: TGTGCCAGCAGCGCGGGTGATGGCCCCTACGAGCAGTACTTC. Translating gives CASSAGDGPYEQYF.

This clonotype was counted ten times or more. In DNA form, the CDR3 reads TGTGCCACCCAGGGGGGGGTCCAAGAGACCCAGTACTTC. Translating gives CATQGGVQETQYF. The chain links TRBV10-3 to TRBJ2-5; the D gene could be TRBD1 or TRBD2 (7 bases each). V dropped 10 bases and J dropped 1 base, with 13 bases sitting between them. Per germline, CDR1 ENHRY and CDR2 SYGVKD. The CDR3 length is 13 residues.

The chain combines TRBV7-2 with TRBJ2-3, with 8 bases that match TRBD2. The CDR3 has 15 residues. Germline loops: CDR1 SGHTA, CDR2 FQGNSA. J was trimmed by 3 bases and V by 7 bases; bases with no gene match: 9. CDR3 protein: CASNRGGGFTDTQYF. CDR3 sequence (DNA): TGTGCCAGCAACCGCGGCGGGGGGTTTACAGATACGCAGTATTTT.

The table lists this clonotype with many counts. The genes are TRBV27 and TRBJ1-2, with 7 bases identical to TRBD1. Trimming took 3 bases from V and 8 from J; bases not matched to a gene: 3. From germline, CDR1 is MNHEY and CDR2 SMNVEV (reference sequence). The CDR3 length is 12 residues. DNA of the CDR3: TGTGCCAGCAGTTTCAGGGGGAGCGGCTACACCTTC. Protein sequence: CASSFRGSGYTF.

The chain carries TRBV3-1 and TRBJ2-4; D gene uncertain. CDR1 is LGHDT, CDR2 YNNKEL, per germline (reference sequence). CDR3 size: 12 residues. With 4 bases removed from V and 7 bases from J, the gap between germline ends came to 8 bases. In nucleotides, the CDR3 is TGTGCCAGCAGCCCCGAGGTGAACATTCAGTACTTC. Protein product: CASSPEVNIQYF.

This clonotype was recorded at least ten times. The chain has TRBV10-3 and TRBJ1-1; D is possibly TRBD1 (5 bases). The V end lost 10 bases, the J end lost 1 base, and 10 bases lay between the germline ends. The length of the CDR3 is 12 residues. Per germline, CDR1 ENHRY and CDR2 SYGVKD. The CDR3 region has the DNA TGTGCCAGCGGACATCCGAACACTGAAGCTTTCTTT. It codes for CASGHPNTEAFF.

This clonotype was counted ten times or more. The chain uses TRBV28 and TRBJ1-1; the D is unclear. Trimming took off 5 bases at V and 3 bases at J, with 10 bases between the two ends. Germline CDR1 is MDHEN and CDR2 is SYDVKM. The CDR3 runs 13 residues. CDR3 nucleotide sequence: TGTGCCAGCAGTCTGACATTAGACACTGAAGCTTTCTTT. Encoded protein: CASSLTLDTEAFF.

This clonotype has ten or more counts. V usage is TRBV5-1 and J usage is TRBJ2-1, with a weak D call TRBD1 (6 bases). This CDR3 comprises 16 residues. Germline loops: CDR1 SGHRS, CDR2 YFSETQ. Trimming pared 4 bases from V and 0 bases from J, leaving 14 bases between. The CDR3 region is CASSAGQRISYNEQFF. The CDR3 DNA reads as TGCGCCAGCAGCGCCGGACAGCGAATCTCCTACAATGAGCAGTTCTTC.

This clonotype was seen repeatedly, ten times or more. This chain's CDR3 is CASSRSFMDTQYF. The CDR3, as DNA: TGTGCCAGCAGCCGATCGTTTATGGATACGCAGTATTTT. This chain connects TRBV9 to TRBJ2-3; D remains unclear. Per germline, CDR1 SGDLS and CDR2 YYNGEE. This CDR3 is 13 amino acids long. Deletions cut 4 bases from V and 6 bases from J, with 12 bases between.

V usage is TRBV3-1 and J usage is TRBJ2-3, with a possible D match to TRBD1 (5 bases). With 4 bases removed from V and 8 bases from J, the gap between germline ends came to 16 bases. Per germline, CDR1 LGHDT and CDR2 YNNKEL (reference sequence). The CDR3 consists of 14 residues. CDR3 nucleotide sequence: TGTGCCAGCAGCCTCTCCTCACAGGTTTTTACGCAGTATTTT. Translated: CASSLSSQVFTQYF.

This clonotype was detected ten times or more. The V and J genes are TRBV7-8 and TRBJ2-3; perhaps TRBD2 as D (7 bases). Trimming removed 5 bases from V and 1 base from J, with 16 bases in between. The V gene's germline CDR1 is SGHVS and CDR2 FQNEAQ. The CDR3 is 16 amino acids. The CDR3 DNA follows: TGTGCCAGCAGCCCATACCGGGGGGCCGGCACAGATACGCAGTATTTT. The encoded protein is CASSPYRGAGTDTQYF.

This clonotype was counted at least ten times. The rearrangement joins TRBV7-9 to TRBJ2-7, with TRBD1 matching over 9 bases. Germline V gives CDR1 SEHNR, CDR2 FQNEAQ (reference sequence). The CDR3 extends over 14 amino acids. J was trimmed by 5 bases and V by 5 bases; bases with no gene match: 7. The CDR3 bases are TGTGCCAGCAGCCTTGACAGGGGGGCGGACGAGCAGTACTTC. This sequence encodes CASSLDRGADEQYF.

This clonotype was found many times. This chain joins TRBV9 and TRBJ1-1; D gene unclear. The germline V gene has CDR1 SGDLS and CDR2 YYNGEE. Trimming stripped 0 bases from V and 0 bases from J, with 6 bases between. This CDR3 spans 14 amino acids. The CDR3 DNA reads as TGTGCCAGCAGCGTAGAAGTTATGAACACTGAAGCTTTCTTT. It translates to CASSVEVMNTEAFF.

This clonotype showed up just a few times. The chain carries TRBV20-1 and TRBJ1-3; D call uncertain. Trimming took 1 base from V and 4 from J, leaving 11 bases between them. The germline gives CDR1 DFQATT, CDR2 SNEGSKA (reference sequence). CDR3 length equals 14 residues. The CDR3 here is CSARGRRRGNTIYF. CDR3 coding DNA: TGCAGTGCTAGAGGGCGACGGCGCGGAAACACCATATATTTT.

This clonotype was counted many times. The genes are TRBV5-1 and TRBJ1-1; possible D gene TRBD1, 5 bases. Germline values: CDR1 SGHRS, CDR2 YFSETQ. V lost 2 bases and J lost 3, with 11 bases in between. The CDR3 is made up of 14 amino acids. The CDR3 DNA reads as TGCGCCAGCAGCTTACAGGCGGCGGACACTGAAGCTTTCTTT. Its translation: CASSLQAADTEAFF.

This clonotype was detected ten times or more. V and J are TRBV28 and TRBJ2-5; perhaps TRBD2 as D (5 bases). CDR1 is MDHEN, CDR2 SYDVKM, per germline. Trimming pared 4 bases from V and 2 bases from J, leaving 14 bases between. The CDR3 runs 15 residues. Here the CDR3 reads CASSSAGGLQETQYF. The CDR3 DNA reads TGTGCCAGCAGTTCAGCTGGCGGGTTACAAGAGACCCAGTACTTC.

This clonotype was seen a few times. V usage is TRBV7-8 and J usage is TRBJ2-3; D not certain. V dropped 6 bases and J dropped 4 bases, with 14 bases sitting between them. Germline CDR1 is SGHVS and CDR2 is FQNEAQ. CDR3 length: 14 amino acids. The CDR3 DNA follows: TGTGCCAGCAGTTACACAGCAGGTGCAGATACGCAGTATTTT. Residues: CASSYTAGADTQYF.

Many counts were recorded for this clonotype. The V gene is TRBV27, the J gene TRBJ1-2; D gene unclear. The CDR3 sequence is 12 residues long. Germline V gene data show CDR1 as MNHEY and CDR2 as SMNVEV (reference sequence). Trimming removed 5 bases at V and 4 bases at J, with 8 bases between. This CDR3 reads CASSKGSYGYTF. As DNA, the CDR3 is TGTGCCAGCAGTAAAGGGAGCTATGGCTACACCTTC.

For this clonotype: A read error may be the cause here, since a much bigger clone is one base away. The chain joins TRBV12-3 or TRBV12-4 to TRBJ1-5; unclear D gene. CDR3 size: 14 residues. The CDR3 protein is CASCLALTPQPQHF. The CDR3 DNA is TGTGCCAGCTGTTTAGCGCTGACACCTCAGCCCCAGCATTTT.

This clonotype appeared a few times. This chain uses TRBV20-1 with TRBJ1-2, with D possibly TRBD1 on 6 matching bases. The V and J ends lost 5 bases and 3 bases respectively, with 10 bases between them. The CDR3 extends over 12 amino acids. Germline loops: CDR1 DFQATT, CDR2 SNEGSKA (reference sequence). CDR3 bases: TGCAGTGCTCTCAGGGGCGACTATGGCTACACCTTC. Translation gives CSALRGDYGYTF.

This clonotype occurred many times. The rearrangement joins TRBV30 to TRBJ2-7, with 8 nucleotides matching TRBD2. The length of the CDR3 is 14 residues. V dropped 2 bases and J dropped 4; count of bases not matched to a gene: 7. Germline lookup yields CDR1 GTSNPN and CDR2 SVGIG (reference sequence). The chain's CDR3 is CAWSPYSGSYEQYF. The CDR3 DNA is TGTGCCTGGAGTCCATACAGCGGGAGTTACGAGCAGTACTTC.

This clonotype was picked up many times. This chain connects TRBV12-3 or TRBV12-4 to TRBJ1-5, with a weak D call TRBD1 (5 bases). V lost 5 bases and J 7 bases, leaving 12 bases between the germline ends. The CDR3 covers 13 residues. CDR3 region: CASSPRRGQPQHF. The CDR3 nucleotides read TGTGCCAGCAGTCCTCGTAGGGGACAGCCCCAGCATTTT.

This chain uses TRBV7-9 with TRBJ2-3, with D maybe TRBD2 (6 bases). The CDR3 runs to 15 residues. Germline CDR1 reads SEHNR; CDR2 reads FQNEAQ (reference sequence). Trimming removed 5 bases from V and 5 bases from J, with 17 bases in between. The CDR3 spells CASSLLGLSGDTQYF. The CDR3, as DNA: TGTGCCAGCAGCCTCCTGGGACTCTCAGGAGATACGCAGTATTTT. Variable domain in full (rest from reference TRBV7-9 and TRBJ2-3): DTGVSQNPRHKITKRGQNVTFRCDPISEHNRLYWYRQTLGQGPEFLTYFQNEAQLEKSRLLSDRFSAERPKGSFSTLEIQRTEQGDSAMYLCASSLLGLSGDTQYFGPGTRLTVL.

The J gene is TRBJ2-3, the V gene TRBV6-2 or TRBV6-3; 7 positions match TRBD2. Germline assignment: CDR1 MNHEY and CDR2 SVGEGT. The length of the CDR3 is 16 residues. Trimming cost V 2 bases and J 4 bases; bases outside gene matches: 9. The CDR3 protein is CASSYETAGFADTQYF. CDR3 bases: TGTGCCAGCAGTTACGAAACAGCGGGATTCGCAGATACGCAGTATTTT.